Listed below are T cell receptor beta chains from one sample, sequenced in a study of cytomegalovirus exposure and HLA in healthy donors. Data came from immunoSEQ multiplex PCR; TCRdb stores just in-frame clones and leaves some out. In the table there are roughly 140,000 clones, 80% to 90% of which are singletons. The sample consisted of PBMCs. These receptors were collected from a woman in her thirties or forties in good health and CMV-seropositive. Both conserved end residues are part of each CDR3. The D gene is left open where the match is weak. Expanded clones are given a class, and other clones once, few, many or no size at all.

clone_size j_call d_call v_call cdr3_aa cdr3_nt
NA TRBJ2-7 TRBD1 TRBV28 CASSPRVVGQGASEQYF TGTGCCAGCAGTCCACGCGTTGTCGGACAGGGGGCTTCCGAGCAGTACTTC
NA TRBJ2-1 TRBD2 TRBV4-3 CASSQFSGGLDNEQFF TGCGCCAGCAGCCAATTTAGCGGGGGGTTAGACAATGAGCAGTTCTTC
NA TRBJ2-3 NA TRBV28 CASGLGRTDTQYF TGTGCCAGCGGACTGGGTCGCACAGATACGCAGTATTTT
NA TRBJ2-2 TRBD1 TRBV27 CAAKLDRGGTGELFF TGTGCCGCCAAACTGGACAGGGGAGGCACCGGGGAGCTGTTTTTT
NA TRBJ2-3 TRBD2 TRBV30 CAWSGAGGTDTQYF TGTGCCTGGAGTGGGGCGGGAGGCACAGATACGCAGTATTTT
NA TRBJ2-1 TRBD2 TRBV30 CAFRALAGNPQNEQFF TGTGCCTTTAGGGCACTAGCGGGTAATCCCCAGAATGAGCAGTTCTTC
NA TRBJ1-4 NA TRBV5-4 CASGLEVTNEKLFF TGTGCCAGCGGGCTGGAAGTAACTAATGAAAAACTGTTTTTT
NA TRBJ2-2 NA TRBV6-1 CASSEVFWPTGELFF TGTGCCAGCAGTGAAGTCTTCTGGCCCACCGGGGAGCTGTTTTTT
once TRBJ2-5 NA TRBV5-1 CASSFAPGSSAPETQYF TGCGCCAGCAGCTTCGCGCCCGGGAGTTCCGCCCCAGAGACCCAGTACTTC
few TRBJ2-4 TRBD1 TRBV5-4 CASSLGAGGASIQYF TGTGCCAGCAGCTTGGGGGCAGGGGGCGCGAGCATTCAGTACTTC
NA TRBJ1-5 NA TRBV30 CAWSGGMSNQPQHF TGTGCCTGGAGTGGCGGGATGAGCAATCAGCCCCAGCATTTT
NA TRBJ1-1 NA TRBV2 CASSLGGDTEAFF TGTGCCAGCAGTCTTGGAGGGGACACTGAAGCTTTCTTT
few TRBJ2-2 NA TRBV9 CASSVGGENTGELFF TGTGCCAGCAGCGTAGGGGGGGAGAACACCGGGGAGCTGTTTTTT
NA TRBJ1-1 NA TRBV28 CASSLEGAEAFF TGTGCCAGCAGTTTAGAAGGGGCTGAAGCTTTCTTT
few TRBJ1-5 NA TRBV27 CASRARGGYQPQHF TGTGCCAGCAGGGCTAGGGGGGGATATCAGCCCCAGCATTTT
once TRBJ1-4 NA TRBV30 CAWSRWGADNEKLFF TGTGCCTGGAGTAGGTGGGGCGCCGATAATGAAAAACTGTTTTTT
NA TRBJ2-1 NA TRBV7-2 CASTNRGPNYNEQFF TGTGCCAGCACCAATCGGGGTCCCAACTACAATGAGCAGTTCTTC
NA TRBJ2-1 TRBD2 TRBV30 CAWSSGRLNEQFF TGTGCCTGGTCTAGCGGGAGACTGAATGAGCAGTTCTTC
NA TRBJ1-3 TRBD1 TRBV28 CASSRDRASGNTIYF TGTGCCAGCAGTCGTGACAGGGCCTCTGGAAACACCATATATTTT
NA TRBJ2-5 TRBD2 TRBV28 CASSQTSGGRETQYF TGTGCCAGCAGCCAGACTAGCGGGGGGCGGGAGACCCAGTACTTC
NA TRBJ2-7 TRBD2 TRBV14 CASSQEGTSYYEQYF TGTGCCAGCAGCCAAGAGGGGACTAGCTACTACGAGCAGTACTTC
NA TRBJ2-1 TRBD2 TRBV29-1 CSVSTSAKEQFF TGCAGCGTCTCGACTAGCGCAAAGGAGCAGTTCTTC
NA TRBJ1-3 TRBD1 TRBV6-5 CASRRTGRNTIYF TGTGCCAGCAGAAGGACAGGAAGAAACACCATATATTTT
NA TRBJ2-7 TRBD2 TRBV5-1 CASRLAGGGEQYF TGCGCCAGTCGACTAGCGGGAGGTGGGGAGCAGTACTTC
once TRBJ1-2 TRBD1 TRBV13 CASSSGQGARYYGYTF TGTGCCAGCAGCTCGGGACAGGGGGCGCGATACTATGGCTACACCTTC
once TRBJ1-1 NA TRBV13 CASSPRHPYTEAFF TGTGCCAGCAGCCCCCGACACCCATACACTGAAGCTTTCTTT
NA TRBJ2-2 TRBD1 TRBV18 CASSPQGATGELFF TGTGCCAGCTCACCGCAGGGGGCTACCGGGGAGCTGTTTTTT
NA TRBJ2-2 NA TRBV7-3 CASSLMAAGELFF TGTGCCAGCAGCTTAATGGCTGCCGGGGAGCTGTTTTTT
NA TRBJ2-1 TRBD2 TRBV14 CASSQGQAGGLNEQFF TGTGCCAGCAGCCAAGGCCAAGCGGGAGGCCTCAATGAGCAGTTCTTC
NA TRBJ2-2 NA TRBV25-1 CASSEPQGRGTGELFF TGTGCCAGCAGTGAGCCCCAGGGACGGGGGACCGGGGAGCTGTTTTTT
NA TRBJ2-7 TRBD2 TRBV15 CATSRDIRTSGRARYEQYF TGTGCCACCAGCAGAGATATTAGGACTAGCGGGAGGGCCCGGTACGAGCAGTACTTC
NA TRBJ2-1 TRBD1 TRBV6-4 CASSVAGTGGGNEQFF TGTGCCAGCAGTGTGGCTGGGACAGGGGGTGGAAATGAGCAGTTCTTC
once TRBJ1-1 NA TRBV7-9 CASSPIKIITGWNTEAFF TGTGCCAGCAGCCCAATCAAAATTATAACAGGGTGGAACACTGAAGCTTTCTTT
few TRBJ1-1 NA TRBV6-1 CASMLDLHADTEAFF TGTGCCAGCATGCTAGACCTCCATGCGGACACTGAAGCTTTCTTT
few TRBJ2-2 NA TRBV6-1 CASSEAAAGELFF TGTGCCAGCAGTGAAGCGGCGGCCGGGGAGCTGTTTTTT
NA TRBJ2-1 NA TRBV19 CASSIGGGGPYNEQFF TGTGCCAGTAGTATAGGAGGGGGGGGGCCGTACAATGAGCAGTTCTTC
NA TRBJ1-1 NA TRBV27 CASSFRQHTEAFF TGTGCCAGCAGTTTTCGACAGCATACTGAAGCTTTCTTT